This TCR beta chain appears in the sequencing data of a study of CD4 T cells in relation to SARS-CoV-2 and coronaviruses. Profiled with immunoSEQ multiplex PCR; TCRdb holds only in-frame clones, not every one. The sample contains around 9,700 clones, approximately 74% of which appear only once. Trimming at V came to 4 bases and at J to 8 bases, leaving 8 bases not matched to a gene. CDR1 and CDR2 from the germline V gene are SGHDT and YYEEEE. The CDR3 contains 15 residues. The unexposed donors gave CD4+ T cells in about 2011-2018, prior to COVID-19. The cells were cultured for around ten days before CD4+ T cells were isolated. General study points: Pre-pandemic and post-infection samples never came from the same donor.

With respect to this clone: No antigen is known for it.

Specimen: CD4+ T cells from PBMCs, cultured in vitro. The TCR was taken from a human donor in good health. The chain uses TRBV5-6 and TRBJ2-1, with 11 positions matching TRBD2. The CDR3 nucleotides are TGTGCCAGCAGCAACCTAGCGGGAGGTTCTGATGAGCAGTTCTTC. This sequence encodes CASSNLAGGSDEQFF.